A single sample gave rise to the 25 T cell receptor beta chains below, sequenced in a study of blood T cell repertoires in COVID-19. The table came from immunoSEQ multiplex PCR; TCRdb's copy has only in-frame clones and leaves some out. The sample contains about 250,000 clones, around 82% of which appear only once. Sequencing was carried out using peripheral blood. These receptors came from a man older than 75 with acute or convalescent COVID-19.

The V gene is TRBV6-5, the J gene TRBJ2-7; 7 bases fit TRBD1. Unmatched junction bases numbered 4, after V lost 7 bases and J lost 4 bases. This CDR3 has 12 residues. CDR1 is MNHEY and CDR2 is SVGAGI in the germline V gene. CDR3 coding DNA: TGTGCCAGCACCGGGACAGCTTACGAGCAGTACTTC. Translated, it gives CASTGTAYEQYF.

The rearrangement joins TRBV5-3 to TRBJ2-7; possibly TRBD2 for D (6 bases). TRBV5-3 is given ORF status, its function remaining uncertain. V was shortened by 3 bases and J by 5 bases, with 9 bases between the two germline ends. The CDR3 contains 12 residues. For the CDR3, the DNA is TGTGCCAGAAGCTGGGGGGAGGACGAGCAGTACTTC. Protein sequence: CARSWGEDEQYF.

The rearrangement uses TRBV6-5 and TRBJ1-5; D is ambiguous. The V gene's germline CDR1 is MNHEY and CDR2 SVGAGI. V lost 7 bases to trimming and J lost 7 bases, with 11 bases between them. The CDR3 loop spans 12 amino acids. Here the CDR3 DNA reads TGTGCCAGCATGCTGGGAGTCCAGCCCCAGCATTTT. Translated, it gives CASMLGVQPQHF.

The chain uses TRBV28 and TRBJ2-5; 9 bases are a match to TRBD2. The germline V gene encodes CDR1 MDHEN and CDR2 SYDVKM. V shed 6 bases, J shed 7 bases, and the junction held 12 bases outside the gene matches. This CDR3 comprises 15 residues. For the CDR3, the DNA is TGTGCCAGCAGCGCCCCCTTAGCGGGGGCAGGGACCCAGTACTTC. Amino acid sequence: CASSAPLAGAGTQYF.

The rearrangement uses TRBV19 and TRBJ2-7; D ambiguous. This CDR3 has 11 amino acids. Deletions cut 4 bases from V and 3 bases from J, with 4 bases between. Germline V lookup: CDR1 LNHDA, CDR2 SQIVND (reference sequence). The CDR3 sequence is CASSTNYEQYF. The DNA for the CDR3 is TGTGCCAGTAGTACCAACTACGAGCAGTACTTC.

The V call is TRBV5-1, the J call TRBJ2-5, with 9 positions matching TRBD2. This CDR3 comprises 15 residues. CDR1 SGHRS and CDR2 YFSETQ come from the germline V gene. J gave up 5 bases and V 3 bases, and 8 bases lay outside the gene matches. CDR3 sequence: CASSSGLALEETQYF. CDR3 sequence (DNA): TGCGCCAGCAGCTCGGGACTAGCTTTAGAGGAGACCCAGTACTTC. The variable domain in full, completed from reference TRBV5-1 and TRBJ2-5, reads KAGVTQTPRYLIKTRGQQVTLSCSPISGHRSVSWYQQTPGQGLQFLFEYFSETQRNKGNFPGRFSGRQFSNSRSEMNVSTLELGDSALYLCASSSGLALEETQYFGPGTRLLVL.

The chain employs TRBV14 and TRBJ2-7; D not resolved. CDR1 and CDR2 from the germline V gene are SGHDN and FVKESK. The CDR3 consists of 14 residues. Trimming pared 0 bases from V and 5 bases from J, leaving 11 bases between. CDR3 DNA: TGTGCCAGCAGCCAAGAGGTGAGAGTCCACGAGCAGTACTTC. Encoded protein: CASSQEVRVHEQYF.

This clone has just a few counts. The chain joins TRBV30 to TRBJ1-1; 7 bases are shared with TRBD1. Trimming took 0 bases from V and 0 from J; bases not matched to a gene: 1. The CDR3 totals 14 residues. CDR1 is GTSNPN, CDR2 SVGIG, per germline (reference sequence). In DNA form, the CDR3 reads TGTGCCTGGAGTGTAGGGGGCCTGAACACTGAAGCTTTCTTT. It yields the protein CAWSVGGLNTEAFF.

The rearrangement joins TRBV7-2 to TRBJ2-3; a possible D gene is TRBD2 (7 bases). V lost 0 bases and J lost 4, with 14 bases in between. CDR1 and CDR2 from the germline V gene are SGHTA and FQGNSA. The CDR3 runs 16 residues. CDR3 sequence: CASSLAGGPVSDTQYF. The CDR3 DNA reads TGTGCCAGCAGCTTAGCGGGGGGGCCCGTTTCAGATACGCAGTATTTT.

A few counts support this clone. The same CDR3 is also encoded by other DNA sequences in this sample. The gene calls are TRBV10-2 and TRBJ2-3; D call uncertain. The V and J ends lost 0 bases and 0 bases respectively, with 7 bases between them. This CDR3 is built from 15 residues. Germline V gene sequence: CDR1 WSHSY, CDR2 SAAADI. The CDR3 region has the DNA TGCGCCAGCAGTGAGTCGCCGACTAGCACAGATACGCAGTATTTT. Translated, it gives CASSESPTSTDTQYF.

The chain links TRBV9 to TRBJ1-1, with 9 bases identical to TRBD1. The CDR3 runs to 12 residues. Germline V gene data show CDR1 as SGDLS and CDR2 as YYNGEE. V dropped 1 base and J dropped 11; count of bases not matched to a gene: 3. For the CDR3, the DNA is TGTGCCAGCAGCGTATACAGGGGGCCGGCTTTCTTT. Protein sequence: CASSVYRGPAFF.

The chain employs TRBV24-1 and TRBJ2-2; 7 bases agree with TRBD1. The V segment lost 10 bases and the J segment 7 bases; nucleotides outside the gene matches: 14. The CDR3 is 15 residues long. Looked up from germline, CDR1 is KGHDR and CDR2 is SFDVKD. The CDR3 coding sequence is TGTGCCACGGGATTAACAGGGGTCGGAAGCGGGGAGCTGTTTTTT. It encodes CATGLTGVGSGELFF.

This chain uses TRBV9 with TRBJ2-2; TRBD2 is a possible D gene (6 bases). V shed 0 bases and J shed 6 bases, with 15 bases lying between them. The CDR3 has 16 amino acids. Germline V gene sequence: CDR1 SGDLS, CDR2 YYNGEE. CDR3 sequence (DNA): TGTGCCAGCAGCGTAGTATTAGGGGCTAGCGCCGGGGAGCTGTTTTTT. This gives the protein CASSVVLGASAGELFF.

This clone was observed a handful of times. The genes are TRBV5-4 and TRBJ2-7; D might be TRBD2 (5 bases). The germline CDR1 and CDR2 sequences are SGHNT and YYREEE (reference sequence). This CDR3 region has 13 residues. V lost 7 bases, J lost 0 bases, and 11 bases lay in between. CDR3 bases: TGTGCCAGCCAGCGGCACACCTCCTACGAGCAGTACTTC. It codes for CASQRHTSYEQYF. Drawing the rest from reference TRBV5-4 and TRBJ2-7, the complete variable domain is ETGVTQSPTHLIKTRGQQVTLRCSSQSGHNTVSWYQQALGQGPQFIFQYYREEENGRGNFPPRFSGLQFPNYSSELNVNALELDDSALYLCASQRHTSYEQYFGPGTRLTVT.

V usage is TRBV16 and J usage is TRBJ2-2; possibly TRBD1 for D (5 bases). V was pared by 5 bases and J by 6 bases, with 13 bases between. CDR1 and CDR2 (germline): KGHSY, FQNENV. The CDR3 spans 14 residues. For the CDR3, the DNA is TGTGCCAGCAGCTCTCACAGGCTCCCCGGGGAGCTGTTTTTT. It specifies CASSSHRLPGELFF.

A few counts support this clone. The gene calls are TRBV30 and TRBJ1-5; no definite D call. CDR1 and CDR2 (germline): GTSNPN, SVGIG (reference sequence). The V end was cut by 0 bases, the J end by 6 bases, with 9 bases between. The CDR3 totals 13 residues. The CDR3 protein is CAWSVASGQPQHF. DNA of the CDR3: TGTGCCTGGAGTGTCGCATCGGGTCAGCCCCAGCATTTT.

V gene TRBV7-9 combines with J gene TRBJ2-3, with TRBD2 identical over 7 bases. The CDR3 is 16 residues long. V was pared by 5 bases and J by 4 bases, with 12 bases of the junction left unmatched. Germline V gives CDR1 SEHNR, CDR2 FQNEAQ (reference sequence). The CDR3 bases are TGTGCCAGCAGCCCCCCTAGCGGCCTGGGGTCAGATACGCAGTATTTT. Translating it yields CASSPPSGLGSDTQYF.

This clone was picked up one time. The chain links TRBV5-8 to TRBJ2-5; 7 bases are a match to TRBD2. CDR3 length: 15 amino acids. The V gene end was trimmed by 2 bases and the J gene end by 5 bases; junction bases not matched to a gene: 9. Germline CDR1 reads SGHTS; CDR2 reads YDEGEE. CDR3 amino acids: CASSLGLDGRETQYF. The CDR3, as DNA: TGTGCCAGCAGCTTAGGACTAGATGGGAGGGAGACCCAGTACTTC. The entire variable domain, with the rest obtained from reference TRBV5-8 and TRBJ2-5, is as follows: EAGVTQSPTHLIKTRGQQATLRCSPISGHTSVYWYQQALGLGLQFLLWYDEGEERNRGNFPPRFSGRQFPNYSSELNVNALELEDSALYLCASSLGLDGRETQYFGPGTRLLVL.

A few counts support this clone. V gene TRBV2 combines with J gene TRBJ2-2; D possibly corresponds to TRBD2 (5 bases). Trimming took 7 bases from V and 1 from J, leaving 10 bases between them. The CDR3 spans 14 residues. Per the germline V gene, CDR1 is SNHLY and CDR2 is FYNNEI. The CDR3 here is CASTPGRNTGELFF. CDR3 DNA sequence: TGTGCCAGCACCCCGGGAAGGAACACCGGGGAGCTGTTTTTT.

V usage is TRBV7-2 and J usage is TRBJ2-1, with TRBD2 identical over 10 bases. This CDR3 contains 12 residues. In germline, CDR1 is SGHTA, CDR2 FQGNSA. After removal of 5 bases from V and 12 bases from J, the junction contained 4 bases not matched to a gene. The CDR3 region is CASSPRLAGQFF. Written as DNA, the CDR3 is TGTGCCAGCAGCCCAAGACTAGCGGGGCAGTTCTTC.

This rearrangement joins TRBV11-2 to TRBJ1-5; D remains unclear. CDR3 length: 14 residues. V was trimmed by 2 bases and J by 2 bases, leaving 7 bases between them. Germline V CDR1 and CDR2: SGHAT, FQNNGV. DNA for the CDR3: TGTGCCAGCAGCTTAAGTACTGGCAATCAGCCCCAGCATTTT. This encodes CASSLSTGNQPQHF.

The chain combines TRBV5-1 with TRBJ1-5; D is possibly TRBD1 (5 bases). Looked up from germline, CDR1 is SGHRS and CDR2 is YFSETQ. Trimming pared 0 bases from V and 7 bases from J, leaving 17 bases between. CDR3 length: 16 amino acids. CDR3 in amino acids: CASSLEGHAIGQPQHF. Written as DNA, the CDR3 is TGCGCCAGCAGCTTGGAAGGACACGCCATAGGGCAGCCCCAGCATTTT.

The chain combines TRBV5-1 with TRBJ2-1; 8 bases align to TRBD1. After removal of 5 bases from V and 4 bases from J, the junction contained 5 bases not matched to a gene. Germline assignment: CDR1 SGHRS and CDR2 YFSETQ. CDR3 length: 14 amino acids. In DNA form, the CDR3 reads TGCGCCAGCAGAGGACAGGGACCTTACAATGAGCAGTTCTTC. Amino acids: CASRGQGPYNEQFF.

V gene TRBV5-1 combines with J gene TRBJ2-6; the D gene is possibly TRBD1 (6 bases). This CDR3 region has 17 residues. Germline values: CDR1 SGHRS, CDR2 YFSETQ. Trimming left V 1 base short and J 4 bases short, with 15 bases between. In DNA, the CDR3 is TGCGCCAGCAGCTTGAGCCCCGGGACAACCGGGGCCAACGTCCTGACTTTC. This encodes CASSLSPGTTGANVLTF.

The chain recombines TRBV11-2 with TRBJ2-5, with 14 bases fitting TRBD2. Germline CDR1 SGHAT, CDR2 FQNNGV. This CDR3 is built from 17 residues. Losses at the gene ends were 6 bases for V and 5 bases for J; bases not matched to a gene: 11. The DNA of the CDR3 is TGTGCCAGCAGTTTGGGACTAGCGGGAGTAATTGGGGAGACCCAGTACTTC. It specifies CASSLGLAGVIGETQYF.